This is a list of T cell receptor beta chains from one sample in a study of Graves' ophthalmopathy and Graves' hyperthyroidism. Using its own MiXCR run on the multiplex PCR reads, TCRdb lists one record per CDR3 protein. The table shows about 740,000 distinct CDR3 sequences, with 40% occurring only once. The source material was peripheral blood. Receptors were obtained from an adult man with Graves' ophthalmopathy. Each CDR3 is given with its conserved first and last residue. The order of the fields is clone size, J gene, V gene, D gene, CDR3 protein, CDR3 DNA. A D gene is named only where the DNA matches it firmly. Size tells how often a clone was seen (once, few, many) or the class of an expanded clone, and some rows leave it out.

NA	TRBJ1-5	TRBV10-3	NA	CAISESGTHQPQHF	TGTGCCATCAGTGAGTCCGGCACTCATCAGCCCCAGCATTTT
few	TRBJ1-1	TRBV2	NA	CASSLLRGEAEAFF	TGTGCCAGCAGTTTGTTAAGGGGTGAGGCTGAAGCTTTCTTT
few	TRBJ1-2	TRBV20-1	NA	CSARDYRERVRGYTF	TGCAGTGCTAGAGATTACCGGGAGAGGGTTCGCGGCTACACCTTC
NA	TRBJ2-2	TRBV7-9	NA	CASQSSRWGQNTGELFF	TGTGCCAGCCAAAGCTCACGGTGGGGACAAAACACCGGGGAGCTGTTTTTT
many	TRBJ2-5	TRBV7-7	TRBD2	CASSLAGRETQYF	TGTGCTAGCAGCTTAGCGGGGAGAGAGACCCAGTACTTC
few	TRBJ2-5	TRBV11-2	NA	CASSAPRNIRETQYF	TGTGCCAGCAGCGCCCCTCGGAATATCCGGGAGACCCAGTACTTC
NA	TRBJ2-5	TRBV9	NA	CASSVEGGGAWETQYF	TGTGCCAGCAGCGTAGAGGGAGGGGGCGCATGGGAGACCCAGTACTTC
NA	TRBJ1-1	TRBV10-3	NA	CASRSGETVLTTEAFF	TGTGCCAGCAGATCCGGCGAGACGGTCTTGACTACTGAAGCTTTCTTT
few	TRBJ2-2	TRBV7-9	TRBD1	CASSSRQGARTGELFF	TGTGCCAGCAGCTCACGACAGGGGGCACGGACCGGGGAGCTGTTTTTT
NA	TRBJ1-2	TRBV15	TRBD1	CASSLSLGTGFVNYGYTF	TGTGCCAGCAGTTTATCCTTGGGGACAGGGTTCGTTAACTATGGCTACACCTTC
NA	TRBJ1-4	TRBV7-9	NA	CTSSTQGPFEKLFF	TGTACCAGCAGCACACAGGGTCCTTTCGAAAAACTGTTTTTT
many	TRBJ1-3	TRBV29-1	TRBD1	CSVETGGLVGNTIYF	TGCAGCGTTGAAACAGGGGGATTAGTAGGAAACACCATATATTTT
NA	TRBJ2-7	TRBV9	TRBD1	CASSVGGTGGTYEQYF	TGTGCCAGCAGCGTAGGGGGGACAGGGGGCACCTACGAGCAGTACTTC